The table lists the clone carrying this T cell receptor (beta chain) with a few counts. The data originate from a study of CD8+ T cells in alopecia areata. Trimming shortened V by 3 bases and J by 5 bases, and 11 bases separated the two germline ends. Germline lookup yields CDR1 SGDLS and CDR2 YYNGEE. The CDR3 runs 14 residues. Isolated RNA was reverse transcribed into cDNA used as the sequencing template. Data came from immunoSEQ multiplex PCR; TCRdb stores just in-frame clones and leaves some out. The sample yields hundreds of thousands of clones, roughly two thirds seen once. This chain joins TRBV9 and TRBJ2-2, with D perhaps TRBD1 (6 bases). The starting material was CD4+ T cells sorted from blood, obtained at week 0. The TCR comes from a human donor with alopecia areata. This CDR3 reads CASSEQGWTGELFF. DNA of the CDR3: TGTGCCAGCAGCGAACAGGGTTGGACCGGGGAGCTGTTTTTT. The entire variable domain, with the rest obtained from reference TRBV9 and TRBJ2-2, is as follows: DSGVTQTPKHLITATGQRVTLRCSPRSGDLSVYWYQQSLDQGLQFLIQYYNGEERAKGNILERFSAQQFPDLHSELNLSSLELGDSALYFCASSEQGWTGELFFGEGSRLTVL.